What follows describes a single T cell receptor beta chain. The antigen is unknown. These data belong to a study of cytomegalovirus exposure and HLA in healthy donors. In the PCR, 60 Vbeta and 13 Jbeta primers were used. Here immunoSEQ multiplex PCR was the method, and the copy in TCRdb shows in-frame clones only, minus some. The data contain roughly 98,000 clones, 70% to 80% of them singletons. The CDR3 runs to 16 residues. Germline V CDR1 and CDR2: SGHDN, FVKESK. The J segment lost 1 base and the V segment lost 0 bases, leaving 3 bases of the junction unmatched. Study-level points and caveats: Relative to the 666-donor mean, N-insertions were reportedly fewer in an Asian-associated ancestry cluster in a later analysis. The authors judged a highly shared variant cluster likely a sequencing artifact. Earlier analysis yielded a pattern in which most TCR beta V segments were productive about 90% or about 30% of the time. A missense variant in DCLRE1C was later tied to TCR beta V- and J-gene trimming.

Sequenced: PBMCs. This rearrangement joins TRBV14 to TRBJ1-1; 9 bases are shared with TRBD1. The sequence derives from a man between 18 and 29 years old in good health and CMV-seropositive. The CDR3 sequence: CASSQEQGAWNTEAFF. CDR3 coding DNA: TGTGCCAGCAGCCAAGAACAGGGGGCCTGGAACACTGAAGCTTTCTTT.